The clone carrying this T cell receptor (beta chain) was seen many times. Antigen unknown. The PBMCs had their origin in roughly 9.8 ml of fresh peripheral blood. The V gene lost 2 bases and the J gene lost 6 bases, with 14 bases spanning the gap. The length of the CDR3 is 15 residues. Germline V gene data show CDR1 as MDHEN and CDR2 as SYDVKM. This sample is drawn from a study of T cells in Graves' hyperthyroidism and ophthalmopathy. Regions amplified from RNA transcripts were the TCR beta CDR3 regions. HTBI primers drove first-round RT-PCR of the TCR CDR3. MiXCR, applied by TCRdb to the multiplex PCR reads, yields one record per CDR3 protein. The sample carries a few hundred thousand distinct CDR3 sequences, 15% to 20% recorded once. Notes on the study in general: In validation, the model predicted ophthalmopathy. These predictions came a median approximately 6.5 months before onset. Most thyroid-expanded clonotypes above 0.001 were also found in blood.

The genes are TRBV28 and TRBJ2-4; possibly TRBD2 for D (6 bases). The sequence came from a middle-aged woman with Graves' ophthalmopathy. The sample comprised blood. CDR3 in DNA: TGTGCCAGCAGTTTAACTGAATCCGGGAGAAACATTCAGTACTTC. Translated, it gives CASSLTESGRNIQYF. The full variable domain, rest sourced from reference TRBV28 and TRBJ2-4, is DVKVTQSSRYLVKRTGEKVFLECVQDMDHENMFWYRQDPGLGLRLIYFSYDVKMKEKGDIPEGYSVSREKKERFSLILESASTNQTSMYLCASSLTESGRNIQYFGAGTRLSVL.